The clone carrying this TCR beta chain was seen repeatedly, ten times or more. Its antigen is not known. This sample stems from a study of beta chain features in type 1 diabetes. Study-wide findings and caveats: Equally in patients and controls, shorter templates might have been favored by PCR.

Sequenced material consisted of expressed TCRB transcripts (all of the isolated RNA was reverse transcribed). Repertoires were generated with immunoSEQ multiplex PCR, while TCRdb's copy carries only in-frame clones and drops some. The sample has around 250,000 clones, 27% seen once. This clonotype originated in a young man in good health. The sample consisted of central memory CD4+ T cells from blood.

The CDR3 spells CAWSERGEQYF. The CDR3 DNA follows: TGTGCCTGGAGTGAGCGGGGCGAGCAGTACTTC. This rearrangement joins TRBV30 to TRBJ2-7, with 7 bases fitting TRBD2. This CDR3 has 11 amino acids. The ends lost 1 base at V and 6 bases at J; junction bases unmatched: 0. The germline V gene has CDR1 GTSNPN and CDR2 SVGIG (reference sequence).